This is a list of T cell receptor beta chains from one sample in a study of T cells of healthy individuals. TCRdb fed the 5' RACE reads into MiXCR, producing one record per CDR3 protein. The sample lists 85,000 to 100,000 distinct CDR3 sequences, approximately 15% seen once, with about 6% in the top ten. These receptors all come from a human donor in good health. Both conserved end residues are part of each CDR3. D genes are given only for firm matches. Clone size is given for some rows only: seen once, a few or many times, or a class if the clone is expanded.

D	V	size	J	CDR3	DNA
NA	TRBV28	NA	TRBJ2-5	CASSSGGGGQETQYF	TGTGCCAGCAGTTCTGGGGGAGGGGGTCAAGAGACCCAGTACTTC
TRBD1	TRBV6-5	few	TRBJ2-7	CASSYRGHSYEQYF	TGTGCCAGCAGTTATAGGGGGCACTCCTACGAGCAGTACTTC
NA	TRBV11-3	many	TRBJ2-5	CASSRGVNDQETQYF	TGTGCCAGCAGCAGGGGCGTTAATGACCAAGAGACCCAGTACTTC
TRBD1	TRBV6-6	many	TRBJ1-2	CASSYKRPGQGVYGYTF	TGTGCCAGCAGTTATAAGCGGCCCGGACAGGGCGTATATGGCTACACCTTC
NA	TRBV12-3/TRBV12-4	NA	TRBJ2-2	CASSLKVTGELFF	TGTGCCAGCAGTTTAAAGGTTACCGGGGAGCTGTTTTTT
NA	TRBV2	NA	TRBJ2-7	CASKRRLAWGEQYF	TGTGCCAGCAAACGTAGGCTAGCGTGGGGCGAGCAGTACTTC
TRBD2	TRBV20-1	many	TRBJ2-1	CSVQVGGPPFYNEQFF	TGCAGTGTCCAGGTGGGAGGGCCTCCCTTCTACAATGAGCAGTTCTTC
TRBD1	TRBV4-2	NA	TRBJ2-4	CASSQEQGQNIQYF	TGTGCCAGCAGCCAAGAACAGGGGCAAAACATTCAGTACTTC
TRBD2	TRBV4-2	few	TRBJ2-1	CASSQVAGSSYNEQFF	TGTGCCAGCAGCCAAGTAGCGGGAAGCTCCTACAATGAGCAGTTCTTC
NA	TRBV20-1	many	TRBJ1-5	CSAVVDGAVVQPQHF	TGCAGTGCCGTCGTGGATGGTGCGGTGGTTCAGCCCCAGCATTTT
NA	TRBV10-3	NA	TRBJ1-6	CAISEEGSYNSPLHF	TGTGCCATCAGTGAGGAGGGCTCCTATAATTCACCCCTCCACTTT
NA	TRBV30	NA	TRBJ2-3	CAWSHGGLTDTQYF	TGTGCCTGGAGTCACGGAGGACTCACAGATACGCAGTATTTT
TRBD1	TRBV20-1	medium-sized	TRBJ2-7	CSARIGTGGYEQYF	TGCAGTGCTAGAATCGGGACAGGGGGCTACGAGCAGTACTTC
TRBD2	TRBV28	few	TRBJ2-7	CASSTGLAGGRYEQYF	TGTGCCAGCAGCACGGGACTAGCGGGGGGAAGATACGAGCAGTACTTC
NA	TRBV7-6	many	TRBJ1-6	CASSTTINNSPLHF	TGTGCCAGCAGCACCACAATAAATAATTCACCCCTCCACTTT
NA	TRBV7-2	few	TRBJ2-3	CASSFGYLGRRTTDTQYF	TGTGCCAGCAGCTTTGGGTATCTTGGGAGAAGGACCACAGATACGCAGTATTTT
NA	TRBV7-8	NA	TRBJ2-7	CASSLDLQGTYKQYF	TGTGCCAGCAGCTTAGATCTACAAGGGACCTACAAGCAGTACTTC
NA	TRBV6-6	few	TRBJ2-1	CASSLPMGTGASGDEQFF	TGTGCCAGCAGTCTCCCCATGGGAACGGGGGCCTCTGGGGATGAGCAGTTCTTC
NA	TRBV2	NA	TRBJ1-5	CASTLEGGGNQPQHF	TGTGCCAGCACCCTCGAGGGTGGAGGCAATCAGCCCCAGCATTTT
NA	TRBV5-1	many	TRBJ2-7	CASSSNYEQYF	TGCGCCAGCAGCTCGAACTACGAGCAGTACTTC
NA	TRBV6-2/TRBV6-3	few	TRBJ2-7	CATNSGYEQYF	TGTGCCACCAACAGCGGCTACGAGCAGTACTTC
NA	TRBV6-6	NA	TRBJ1-1	CASSPPTQNTEAFF	TGTGCCAGCAGTCCCCCTACCCAGAACACTGAAGCTTTCTTT
NA	TRBV5-1	few	TRBJ1-1	CASSLAAGNTEAFF	TGCGCCAGCAGCTTGGCGGCAGGGAACACTGAAGCTTTCTTT
TRBD2	TRBV20-1	NA	TRBJ2-3	CSAWGVRGGTDTQYF	TGCAGTGCTTGGGGCGTGCGGGGGGGCACAGATACGCAGTATTTT
TRBD2	TRBV2	NA	TRBJ2-1	CASSASGPSGGNNEQFF	TGTGCCAGCAGCGCTTCCGGGCCTAGCGGGGGGAACAATGAGCAGTTCTTC
NA	TRBV7-3	once	TRBJ1-1	CASSRGSDYTEAFF	TGTGCCAGCAGCCGCGGGTCAGACTACACTGAAGCTTTCTTT
TRBD1	TRBV29-1	many	TRBJ1-5	CSVGQGAWQPQHF	TGCAGCGTTGGACAGGGGGCCTGGCAGCCCCAGCATTTT
NA	TRBV6-6	few	TRBJ2-3	CASMGPSRGTDTQYF	TGTGCCAGCATGGGGCCTAGTCGGGGCACAGATACGCAGTATTTT
NA	TRBV6-4	many	TRBJ2-1	CASSPLGGSYNEQFF	TGTGCCAGCAGTCCGCTGGGGGGATCCTACAATGAGCAGTTCTTC
TRBD1	TRBV27	few	TRBJ2-3	CASSFGQGTDTQYF	TGTGCCAGCAGTTTCGGACAGGGAACAGATACGCAGTATTTT
NA	TRBV15	NA	TRBJ1-6	CATQEEGNDSPLHF	TGTGCCACGCAAGAAGAGGGAAATGATTCACCCCTCCACTTT
TRBD1	TRBV28	NA	TRBJ1-1	CASSSWTGRTEAFF	TGTGCCAGCAGTTCTTGGACAGGGCGGACTGAAGCTTTCTTT
NA	TRBV20-1	many	TRBJ1-5	CSARGDRSNQPQHF	TGCAGTGCCCGAGGCGACAGAAGCAATCAGCCCCAGCATTTT
NA	TRBV27	many	TRBJ1-6	CASSSPGQFSFGSYNSPLHF	TGTGCCAGCAGTTCCCCCGGACAGTTCTCTTTCGGCTCCTATAATTCACCCCTCCACTTT